This TCR beta chain was observed in a study of human T cells and chemical hapten exposure. Time point noted: healthy volunteer bleed at 2 weeks. Extraction of total RNA was performed on unfractionated whole blood. The CDR3 runs to 19 residues. With 7 bases removed from V and 4 bases from J, the gap between germline ends came to 25 bases. Germline loops: CDR1 KGHDR, CDR2 SFDVKD. This clonotype was picked up a small number of times. In TCRdb, the RACE reads were re-called with MiXCR into one record per CDR3 protein. The sample lists around 130,000 distinct CDR3 sequences; roughly 9% were seen once. The chain has TRBV24-1 and TRBJ2-6; D possibly corresponds to TRBD1 (6 bases). Sequenced input: whole blood. This clonotype was obtained from a male donor in good health. Some clones in this sample may be carry-over from other donors' samples. CDR3 sequence: CATRAKQGTPLFGANVLTF. The CDR3 DNA sequence: TGTGCCACCAGAGCCAAACAGGGTACTCCTCTCTTCGGGGCCAACGTCCTGACTTTC.